This T cell receptor beta chain was retrieved from a study of OX40 agonist ivuxolimab in advanced cancers. Germline V CDR1 and CDR2: LGHNA, YSLEER. Trimming pared 1 base from V and 4 bases from J, leaving 16 bases between. This CDR3 contains 16 residues. Profiled with immunoSEQ multiplex PCR; TCRdb holds only in-frame clones, not every one. The sample consists of about 40,000 clones, roughly 81% of them appearing once. This specimen consisted of CD4+ or CD8+ T cells sorted from blood, obtained in a trial of the OX40 agonist ivuxolimab. This chain joins TRBV4-3 and TRBJ1-1; a possible D gene is TRBD1 (5 bases). This clonotype was sampled from an adult with an advanced solid tumor such as melanoma, head and neck, liver or kidney cancer. CDR3 sequence (DNA): TGCGCCAGCAGCCAAGGTGGGGCAGGGTGGGGCACTGAAGCTTTCTTT. Its translation: CASSQGGAGWGTEAFF.